This T cell receptor (beta chain) was observed in a study of blood T cell repertoires in COVID-19. Clones were sequenced by immunoSEQ multiplex PCR, and TCRdb holds only the in-frame ones, with some missing. Of 200,000 to 250,000 clones in the sample, around four fifths were seen once. This CDR3 is built from 13 residues. V gave up 1 base and J gave up 4 bases, with 5 bases separating them. Germline V gives CDR1 LGHDT, CDR2 YNNKEL (reference sequence). This clonotype was obtained from a woman aged 80 or over with active or convalescent COVID-19. The chain joins TRBV3-1 (or the pseudogene TRBV3-2) to TRBJ1-3; D is unresolved. Sequencing input: peripheral blood. The CDR3 DNA sequence: TGTGCCAGCAGCCAAGGGGCGGGAAACACCATATATTTT. Translated: CASSQGAGNTIYF.